This entry lists 7 T cell receptor beta chains sequenced from one sample in a study of cytomegalovirus exposure and HLA in healthy donors. This PCR relied on a set of 60 Vbeta primers and 13 Jbeta primers. Produced via immunoSEQ multiplex PCR; TCRdb's table is partial and in-frame only. This table has about 120,000 clones, almost 85% appearing once. The specimen sequenced was PBMCs. These receptors were obtained from a woman aged 18-29 years in good health and CMV-seronegative.

The chain carries TRBV11-2 and TRBJ1-3, with a possible D match to TRBD1 (5 bases). The CDR3 consists of 18 residues. Between the trimmed V and J ends, which lost 5 bases and 0 bases, there was a span of 20 bases. Germline CDR1 reads SGHAT; CDR2 reads FQNNGV. The CDR3 region has the DNA TGTGCCAGCAGCACCACTGGGGCCCCCTTCTTCTCTGGAAACACCATATATTTT. It yields the protein CASSTTGAPFFSGNTIYF.

The chain combines TRBV7-9 with TRBJ1-1; D unresolved. The CDR3 contains 10 residues. Germline V gene data show CDR1 as SEHNR and CDR2 as FQNEAQ (reference sequence). The CDR3 DNA is TGTGTTTGGGGAGACACTGAAGCTTTCTTT. Its translation is CVWGDTEAFF.

The chain combines TRBV19 with TRBJ1-2; D is uncertain. In germline, CDR1 is LNHDA, CDR2 SQIVND (reference sequence). This CDR3 is 15 amino acids long. Trimming took off 2 bases at V and 1 base at J, with 11 bases between the two ends. The CDR3 spells CASSIMAGINYGYTF. CDR3 coding DNA: TGTGCCAGTAGTATAATGGCCGGGATTAACTATGGCTACACCTTC.

The chain carries TRBV6-1 and TRBJ2-6; possibly TRBD2 for D (5 bases). Between the trimmed V and J ends, which lost 5 bases and 0 bases, there was a span of 8 bases. Per germline, CDR1 MNHNS and CDR2 SASEGT. The CDR3 runs to 15 residues. CDR3 loop: CASSIRDSGANVLTF. The DNA of the CDR3 is TGTGCCAGCAGTATCCGGGACTCTGGGGCCAACGTCCTGACTTTC.

The chain joins TRBV7-6 to TRBJ1-4; 9 bases match TRBD1. Per germline, CDR1 SGHVS and CDR2 FNYEAQ. The CDR3 runs 14 residues. Losses at the gene ends were 6 bases for V and 5 bases for J; bases not matched to a gene: 4. The CDR3 loop is CASSYRGPNEKLFF. Written as DNA, the CDR3 is TGTGCCAGCAGTTACAGGGGGCCAAATGAAAAACTGTTTTTT.

The chain employs TRBV10-3 and TRBJ1-2; TRBD1 is a possible D gene (6 bases). The germline gives CDR1 ENHRY, CDR2 SYGVKD. V shed 6 bases and J shed 2 bases, with 10 bases lying between them. This CDR3 is 13 amino acids long. The CDR3, as DNA: TGTGCCATCAGGGTCGACAGGAACTATGGCTACACCTTC. Protein sequence: CAIRVDRNYGYTF.

The chain recombines TRBV6-5 with TRBJ2-7, with TRBD2 identical over 10 bases. The CDR3 covers 15 residues. Unmatched junction bases numbered 6, after V lost 6 bases and J lost 1 base. Germline lookup yields CDR1 MNHEY and CDR2 SVGAGI. The CDR3 region is CASRTGAGGSYEQYF. DNA of the CDR3: TGTGCCAGCAGGACGGGAGCGGGAGGGTCCTACGAGCAGTACTTC.